The 4 T cell receptor beta chains reported below all come from one sample, sequenced in a study of cytomegalovirus exposure and HLA in healthy donors. This table comes from immunoSEQ multiplex PCR, and its TCRdb copy is limited to in-frame clones, with some not included. This table holds about 280,000 clones, over 75% found once. Material: PBMCs. The source of these receptors is a young woman in good health and CMV-seronegative.

This clone was seen once. The gene calls are TRBV7-8 and TRBJ1-2, with D uncertain. Trimming left V 7 bases short and J 8 bases short, with 14 bases between. CDR1 SGHVS and CDR2 FQNEAQ come from the germline V gene. The CDR3 has 12 residues. CDR3 in amino acids: CASTSYSGGYTF. The CDR3 DNA reads as TGTGCCAGCACATCTTATTCGGGAGGCTACACCTTC.

The chain has TRBV19 and TRBJ2-1; TRBD1 agrees at 8 bases. V was pared by 5 bases and J by 10 bases, with 7 bases of the junction left unmatched. The CDR3 has 13 residues. Germline-derived CDR1 and CDR2 are LNHDA and SQIVND (reference sequence). The CDR3 sequence: CASSWTGTAEQFF. CDR3 sequence (DNA): TGTGCCAGTAGTTGGACAGGGACGGCCGAGCAGTTCTTC.

The genes are TRBV29-1 and TRBJ2-1; TRBD1 is a possible D gene (5 bases). Per the germline V gene, CDR1 is SQVTM and CDR2 is ANQGSEA. The CDR3 is made up of 12 amino acids. V was cut by 2 bases and J by 6 bases, with 8 bases left in between. CDR3: CSVERQSNEQFF. DNA for the CDR3: TGCAGCGTTGAACGACAGTCCAATGAGCAGTTCTTC.

This clone was seen just once. The sample carries other DNA sequences with the same CDR3. This chain uses TRBV7-2 with TRBJ1-5, with 7 nucleotides matching TRBD1. The germline V gene encodes CDR1 SGHTA and CDR2 FQGNSA. This CDR3 is built from 14 residues. V trimming: 2 bases; J trimming: 5 bases; junction bases outside the gene matches: 3. CDR3 DNA sequence: TGTGCCAGCAGCTTACGCCAGGGGGATCAGCCCCAGCATTTT. Its protein product is CASSLRQGDQPQHF.